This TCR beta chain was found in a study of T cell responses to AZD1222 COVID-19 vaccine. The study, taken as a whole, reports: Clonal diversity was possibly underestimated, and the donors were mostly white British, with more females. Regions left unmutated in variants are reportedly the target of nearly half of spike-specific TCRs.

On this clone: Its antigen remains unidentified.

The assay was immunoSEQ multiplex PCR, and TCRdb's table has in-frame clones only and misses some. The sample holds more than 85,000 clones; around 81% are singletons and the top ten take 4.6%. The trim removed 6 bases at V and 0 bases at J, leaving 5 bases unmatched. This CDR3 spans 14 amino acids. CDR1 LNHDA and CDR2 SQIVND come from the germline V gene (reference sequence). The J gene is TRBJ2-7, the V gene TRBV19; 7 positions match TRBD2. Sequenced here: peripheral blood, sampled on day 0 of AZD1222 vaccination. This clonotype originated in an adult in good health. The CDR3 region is CASRPSGSSYEQYF. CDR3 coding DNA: TGTGCCAGTAGGCCTAGCGGTAGCTCCTACGAGCAGTACTTC. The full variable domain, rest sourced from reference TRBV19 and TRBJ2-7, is DGGITQSPKYLFRKEGQNVTLSCEQNLNHDAMYWYRQDPGQGLRLIYYSQIVNDFQKGDIAEGYSVSREKKESFPLTVTSAQKNPTAFYLCASRPSGSSYEQYFGPGTRLTVT.